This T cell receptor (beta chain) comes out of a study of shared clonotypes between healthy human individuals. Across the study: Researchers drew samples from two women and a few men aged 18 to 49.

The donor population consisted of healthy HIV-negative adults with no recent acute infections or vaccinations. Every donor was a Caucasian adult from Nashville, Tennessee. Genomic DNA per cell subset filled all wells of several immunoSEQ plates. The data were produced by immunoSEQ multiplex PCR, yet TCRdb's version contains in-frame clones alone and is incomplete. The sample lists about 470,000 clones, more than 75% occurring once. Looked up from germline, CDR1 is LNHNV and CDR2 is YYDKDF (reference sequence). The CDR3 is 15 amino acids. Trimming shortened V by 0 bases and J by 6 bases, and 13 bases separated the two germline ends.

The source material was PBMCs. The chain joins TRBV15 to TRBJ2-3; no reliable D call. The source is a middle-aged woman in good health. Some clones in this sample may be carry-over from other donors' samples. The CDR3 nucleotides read TGTGCCACCAGCAGAGATCGCGGTGACTGGGATACGCAGTATTTT. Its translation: CATSRDRGDWDTQYF.